These T cell receptor beta chains were read from a single sample in a study of tumor and adjacent non-tumor tissue in lung cancer. In TCRdb, the multiplex PCR reads were re-called with MiXCR into one record per CDR3 protein. The sample lists fewer than 130,000 distinct CDR3 sequences; about 87% were seen once. Sequencing was carried out using lung tumor tissue. Receptor source: a man aged 70 or older with non-small cell lung cancer. CDR3s include the opening cysteine and the closing phenylalanine or tryptophan. D genes are given only for firm matches. Part of the rows lack a size; the others show once, few, many or a class for expanded clones.

cdr3_nt: TGTGCCAGCATGTGCACAGGGACAAGCTATGGCTACACCTTC
cdr3_aa: CASMCTGTSYGYTF
v_call: TRBV2
j_call: TRBJ1-2
clone_size: few
d_call: -

cdr3_nt: TGTAGCGTTCTGAACAGGGGCAGGGACACTGAACCTTTCTTT
cdr3_aa: CSVLNRGRDTEPFF
v_call: TRBV29-1
j_call: TRBJ1-1
clone_size: -
d_call: TRBD1

cdr3_nt: TGCGCCAGCAGGCCGGGACAGTACACCGGGGAGCTCTTTTTT
cdr3_aa: CASRPGQYTGELFF
v_call: TRBV4-1
j_call: TRBJ2-2
clone_size: -
d_call: TRBD1

cdr3_nt: TGCAGTGTTAGAGATCGACAGCAGTCCACAGATAGGCAGTATTTT
cdr3_aa: CSVRDRQQSTDRQYF
v_call: TRBV20-1
j_call: TRBJ2-3
clone_size: -
d_call: -

cdr3_nt: TGTGCCAGCAGCTTGGACTGGGGGGAGGGGAAGACCCAGTATTTC
cdr3_aa: CASSLDWGEGKTQYF
v_call: TRBV5-4
j_call: TRBJ2-5
clone_size: -
d_call: TRBD2

cdr3_nt: TGTACCAGCAGTAGGACAGGGGACTCTGGGGCCAACGTCCTGACTTTC
cdr3_aa: CTSSRTGDSGANVLTF
v_call: TRBV6-5
j_call: TRBJ2-6
clone_size: -
d_call: TRBD1

cdr3_nt: TGTGCCAGCAGTTTACACAGGGGATCCTACGAGCAGCACTTC
cdr3_aa: CASSLHRGSYEQHF
v_call: TRBV12-3/TRBV12-4
j_call: TRBJ2-7
clone_size: few
d_call: TRBD1

cdr3_nt: TGTGCCAGTAGCATAAGTGGGACAAGTAATGAAAAACAGTTTTTT
cdr3_aa: CASSISGTSNEKQFF
v_call: TRBV11-2
j_call: TRBJ1-4
clone_size: -
d_call: -

cdr3_nt: TGCGCCAGCAGTGATAGGAGCCGCACAGATACGCAGTATTTT
cdr3_aa: CASSDRSRTDTQYF
v_call: TRBV10-2
j_call: TRBJ2-3
clone_size: -
d_call: -

cdr3_nt: TGCGCCAACAGGGACAGGGATGCTGAAGCTTTCTTT
cdr3_aa: CANRDRDAEAFF
v_call: TRBV10-2
j_call: TRBJ1-1
clone_size: -
d_call: TRBD1

cdr3_nt: TGTGCTAGCAGCTTATTCAGATATGGCTACAACTTC
cdr3_aa: CASSLFRYGYNF
v_call: TRBV11-1
j_call: TRBJ1-2
clone_size: -
d_call: -

cdr3_nt: TGTGCCATCACCGGACCCTACGAGCAGCACTTC
cdr3_aa: CAITGPYEQHF
v_call: TRBV5-6
j_call: TRBJ2-7
clone_size: -
d_call: -

cdr3_nt: TGCGCCAGCAGCCCCGGGACAGGGAATTGTGATGAGCAGTTCTTC
cdr3_aa: CASSPGTGNCDEQFF
v_call: TRBV5-1
j_call: TRBJ2-1
clone_size: once
d_call: TRBD1

cdr3_nt: TGCAGCGCCATCAACAGGGGTAGCAATCAGCCCCAGCATTTT
cdr3_aa: CSAINRGSNQPQHF
v_call: TRBV20-1
j_call: TRBJ1-5
clone_size: -
d_call: TRBD1

cdr3_nt: TGCGCCAGCAGCCAAAACGGTGCCGACGGGGGGCAATACACTGAAGCTTTCTTT
cdr3_aa: CASSQNGADGGQYTEAFF
v_call: TRBV4-1
j_call: TRBJ1-1
clone_size: -
d_call: -

cdr3_nt: TGTGCCAGGAGCCCAACAGGGAACTATGGCTACATCTTC
cdr3_aa: CARSPTGNYGYIF
v_call: TRBV7-9
j_call: TRBJ1-2
clone_size: -
d_call: -

cdr3_nt: TGTGCCAGCAGCTTGGCCTTGGGGGCTAGCTCCTACAATAAGCAGTTATTC
cdr3_aa: CASSLALGASSYNKQLF
v_call: TRBV5-5
j_call: TRBJ2-1
clone_size: -
d_call: -

cdr3_nt: TGCGCCAGCAGCCAAGACGTCGGGACAGGATGCTATACCTTC
cdr3_aa: CASSQDVGTGCYTF
v_call: TRBV4-3
j_call: TRBJ1-2
clone_size: -
d_call: TRBD1

cdr3_nt: TGCAGGGTGGCCGATAGATTCCAAGAGGCCCAGTACTTC
cdr3_aa: CRVADRFQEAQYF
v_call: TRBV29-1
j_call: TRBJ2-5
clone_size: once
d_call: -

cdr3_nt: TGTGCCAGCAGATCAACCGACAGCTCTTCAAACATTCAGTACTTC
cdr3_aa: CASRSTDSSSNIQYF
v_call: TRBV12-3/TRBV12-4
j_call: TRBJ2-4
clone_size: -
d_call: -

cdr3_nt: TGTGTCAGCAGTTGTATGGGACAAATCGGTTCTGGCGACGAGCAGTACTTC
cdr3_aa: CVSSCMGQIGSGDEQYF
v_call: TRBV6-2/TRBV6-3
j_call: TRBJ2-7
clone_size: -
d_call: -

cdr3_nt: TGTGCTAGCAGCGGCGCGTGGGGGCCGTCCTACGAGCAGTACTTC
cdr3_aa: CASSGAWGPSYEQYF
v_call: TRBV5-4
j_call: TRBJ2-7
clone_size: -
d_call: -

cdr3_nt: TGTGTCAGCAGTTCGGCCCCCCTCCCGGAGCAGCTCTTC
cdr3_aa: CVSSSAPLPEQLF
v_call: TRBV28
j_call: TRBJ2-1
clone_size: -
d_call: -

cdr3_nt: TGTGCCAGTAGGATCGGGACAGGGTTGGTCACTGAAGCTTCCTTT
cdr3_aa: CASRIGTGLVTEASF
v_call: TRBV6-5
j_call: TRBJ1-1
clone_size: -
d_call: TRBD1

cdr3_nt: TGTGTCAGCGCCCGTCGGGAAGTAAGCACGGATACGCAGTATTTT
cdr3_aa: CVSARREVSTDTQYF
v_call: TRBV11-3
j_call: TRBJ2-3
clone_size: -
d_call: -

cdr3_nt: TGTGCCAACAGCCGGACAGTCGCGAGCTACGAGCAGTACTTC
cdr3_aa: CANSRTVASYEQYF
v_call: TRBV6-1
j_call: TRBJ2-7
clone_size: once
d_call: -